Detailed here is one T cell receptor (beta chain). This record comes from a study of blood T cell repertoires in COVID-19. Germline V gene lookup returns CDR1 LGHNA and CDR2 YNFKEQ. Between the trimmed V and J ends, which lost 6 bases and 4 bases, there was a span of 9 bases. The CDR3 loop spans 12 amino acids. TCRdb's table, derived via immunoSEQ multiplex PCR, lists solely in-frame clones and lacks some. The sample has almost 400,000 clones; roughly 89% are singletons. The sequenced sample consisted of PBMCs or T cells enriched from blood (not recorded which). The chain links TRBV4-2 to TRBJ2-5; unclear D gene. The receptor was derived from a woman aged 25 to 45 who had recovered from COVID-19. The CDR3 protein is CASSLLAETQYF. Here the CDR3 DNA reads TGTGCCAGCAGTCTCTTAGCAGAGACCCAGTACTTC.